The TCR beta chain described here comes from a study of Ad26.COV2.S vaccination and SARS-CoV-2 variants. Whole-study context: Ad26.COV2.S given intramuscularly, once or twice 56 days apart.

About this clone: Its target is not known.

The CDR3 has 16 residues. CDR1 is SGHTA, CDR2 FQGTGA, per germline. V gave up 3 bases and J gave up 3 bases; unmatched junction bases: 6. Treatment here: 19 received Ad26.COV2.S at low or high dose, single or two shots; five or six received placebo; per-sample allocation not given. Sampling occurred on day 63 after the first vaccine or placebo injection. The assay was immunoSEQ multiplex PCR, and TCRdb's table has in-frame clones only and misses some. Among about half a million clones listed, nearly 90% were seen once. Study-wide results and limits: Placebo recipients had lower spike-specific TCR breadth than vaccine recipients.

The genes are TRBV7-3 and TRBJ2-3; 10 positions match TRBD2. The clonotype was recovered from a person between 18 and 65 years old who received the Ad26.COV2.S COVID-19 vaccine or a placebo. The source was peripheral blood, collected in a trial of Ad26.COV2.S vaccine versus placebo. The DNA for the CDR3 is TGTGCCAGCAGCTTCCGAGCGGGAGGGCTTACAGATACGCAGTATTTT. This sequence encodes CASSFRAGGLTDTQYF.